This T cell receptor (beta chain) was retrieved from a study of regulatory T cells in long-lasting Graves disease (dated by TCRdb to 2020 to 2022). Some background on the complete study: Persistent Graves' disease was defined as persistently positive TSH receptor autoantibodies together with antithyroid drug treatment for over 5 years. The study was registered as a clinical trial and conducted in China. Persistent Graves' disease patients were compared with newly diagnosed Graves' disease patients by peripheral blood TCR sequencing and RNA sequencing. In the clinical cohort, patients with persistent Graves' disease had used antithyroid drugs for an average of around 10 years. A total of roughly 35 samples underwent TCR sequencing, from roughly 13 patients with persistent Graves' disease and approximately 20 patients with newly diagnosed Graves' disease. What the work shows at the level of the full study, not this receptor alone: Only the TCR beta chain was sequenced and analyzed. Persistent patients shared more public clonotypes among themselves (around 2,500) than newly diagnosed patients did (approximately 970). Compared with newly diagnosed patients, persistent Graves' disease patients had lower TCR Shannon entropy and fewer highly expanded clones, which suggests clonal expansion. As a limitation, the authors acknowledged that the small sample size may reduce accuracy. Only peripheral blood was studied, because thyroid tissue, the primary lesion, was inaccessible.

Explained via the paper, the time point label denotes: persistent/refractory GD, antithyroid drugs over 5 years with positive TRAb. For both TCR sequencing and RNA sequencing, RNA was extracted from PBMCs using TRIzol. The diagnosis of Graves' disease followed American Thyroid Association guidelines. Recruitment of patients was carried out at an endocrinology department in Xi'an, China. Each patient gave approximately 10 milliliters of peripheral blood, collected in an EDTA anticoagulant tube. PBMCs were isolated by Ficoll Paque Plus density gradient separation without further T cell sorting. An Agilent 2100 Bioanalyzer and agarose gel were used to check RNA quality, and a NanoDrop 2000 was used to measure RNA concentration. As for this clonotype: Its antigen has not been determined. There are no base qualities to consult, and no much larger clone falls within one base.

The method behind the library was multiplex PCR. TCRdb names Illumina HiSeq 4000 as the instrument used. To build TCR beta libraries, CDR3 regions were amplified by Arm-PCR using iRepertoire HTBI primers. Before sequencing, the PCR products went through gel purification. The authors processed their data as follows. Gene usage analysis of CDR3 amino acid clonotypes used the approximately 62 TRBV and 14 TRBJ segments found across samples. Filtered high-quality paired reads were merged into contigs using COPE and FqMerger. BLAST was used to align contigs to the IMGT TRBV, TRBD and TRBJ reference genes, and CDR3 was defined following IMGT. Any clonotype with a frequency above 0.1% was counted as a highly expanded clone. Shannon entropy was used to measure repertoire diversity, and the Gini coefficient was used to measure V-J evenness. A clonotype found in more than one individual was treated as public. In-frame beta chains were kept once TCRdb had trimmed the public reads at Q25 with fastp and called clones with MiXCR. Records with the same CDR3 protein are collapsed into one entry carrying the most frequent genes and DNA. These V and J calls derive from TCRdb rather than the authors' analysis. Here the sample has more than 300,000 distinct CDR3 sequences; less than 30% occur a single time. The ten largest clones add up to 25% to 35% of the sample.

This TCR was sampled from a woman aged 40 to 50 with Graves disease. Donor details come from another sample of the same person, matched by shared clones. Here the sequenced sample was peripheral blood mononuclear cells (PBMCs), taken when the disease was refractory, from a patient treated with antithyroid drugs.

This receptor carries the CDR3 CASSIDWSDDTEAFF. The nucleotides read TGTGCCAGTAGTATAGATTGGTCCGACGACACTGAAGCTTTCTTT. Recombination connected TRBV19 to TRBJ1-1; the D gene is unclear. From the cysteine up to the phenylalanine, the CDR3 has a length of 15 residues. CDR3 DNA is the only sequence kept; it has 45 bases, read in frame from the first base. From a lookup of the germline V gene (reference sequence), CDR1 and CDR2 are LNHDA and SQIVND. V lost 0 bases and J lost 3 bases; the stretch between them is 11 bases long.